The sequence of this T cell receptor (beta chain) was determined in a study of blood T cell repertoires in COVID-19. On the study more broadly: The study drew acute and convalescent COVID-19 samples from the United States, Italy and Spain.

This table comes from immunoSEQ multiplex PCR, and its TCRdb copy is limited to in-frame clones, with some not included. Here the sample spans 150,000 to 200,000 clones, almost 80% being singletons. Germline CDR1 and CDR2: MDHEN and SYDVKM. The CDR3 sequence is 14 residues long. Trimming left V 4 bases short and J 2 bases short, with 11 bases between. The receptor was isolated from a woman aged 45-65 years who had recovered from COVID-19. The sample consisted of PBMCs or T cells enriched from blood (not recorded which). This chain uses TRBV28 with TRBJ1-2; D is possibly TRBD1 (5 bases). The CDR3 reads CASSYGAGNYGYTF. The CDR3 DNA sequence: TGTGCCAGCAGTTATGGGGCGGGGAACTATGGCTACACCTTC.